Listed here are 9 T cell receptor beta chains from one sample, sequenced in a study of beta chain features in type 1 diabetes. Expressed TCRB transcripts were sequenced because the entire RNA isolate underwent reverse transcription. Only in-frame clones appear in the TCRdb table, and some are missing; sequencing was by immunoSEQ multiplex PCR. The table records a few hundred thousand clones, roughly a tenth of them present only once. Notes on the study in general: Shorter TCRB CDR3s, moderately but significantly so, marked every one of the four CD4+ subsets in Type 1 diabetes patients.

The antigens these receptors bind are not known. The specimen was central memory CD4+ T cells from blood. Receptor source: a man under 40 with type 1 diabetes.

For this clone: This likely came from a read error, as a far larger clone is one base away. The CDR3 loop reads CASSSGTGFQPQHF. The CDR3, as DNA: TGTGCCAGCAGCTCCGGGACAGGGTTTCAGCCCCAGCATTTT. The chain is built from TRBV7-8 and TRBJ1-5; 9 bases agree with TRBD1. Germline V gives CDR1 SGHVS, CDR2 FQNEAQ. The CDR3 has 14 residues. V lost 4 bases, J lost 6 bases, and 4 bases stayed unmatched.

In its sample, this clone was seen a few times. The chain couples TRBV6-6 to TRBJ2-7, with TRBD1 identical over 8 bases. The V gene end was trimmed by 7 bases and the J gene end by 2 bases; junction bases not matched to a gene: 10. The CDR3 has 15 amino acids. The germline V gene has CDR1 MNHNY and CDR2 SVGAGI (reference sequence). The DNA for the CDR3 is TGTGCCAGCACCCAACAGGGGGAAGGGACCTACGAGCAGTACTTC. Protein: CASTQQGEGTYEQYF.

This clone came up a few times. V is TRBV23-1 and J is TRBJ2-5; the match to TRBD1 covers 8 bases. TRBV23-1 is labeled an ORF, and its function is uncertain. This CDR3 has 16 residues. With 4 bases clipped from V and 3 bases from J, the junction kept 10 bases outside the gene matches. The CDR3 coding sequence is TGCGCCAGCAGTCGGCGGGCAGGGGGCAAGGAAGAGACCCAGTACTTC. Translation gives CASSRRAGGKEETQYF.

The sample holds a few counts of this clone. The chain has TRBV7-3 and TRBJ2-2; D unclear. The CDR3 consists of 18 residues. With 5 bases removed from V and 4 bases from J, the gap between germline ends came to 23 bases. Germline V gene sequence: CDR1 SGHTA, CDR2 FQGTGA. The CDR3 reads CASSTQPVGAIITGELFF. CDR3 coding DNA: TGTGCCAGCAGCACCCAACCGGTTGGCGCCATAATCACCGGGGAGCTGTTTTTT.

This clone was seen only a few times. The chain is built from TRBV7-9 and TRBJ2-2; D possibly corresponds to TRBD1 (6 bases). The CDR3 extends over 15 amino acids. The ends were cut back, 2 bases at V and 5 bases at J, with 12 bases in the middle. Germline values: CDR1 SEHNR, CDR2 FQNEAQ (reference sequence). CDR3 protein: CASSLIQGATGELFF. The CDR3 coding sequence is TGTGCCAGCAGCTTAATACAGGGCGCAACCGGGGAGCTGTTTTTT. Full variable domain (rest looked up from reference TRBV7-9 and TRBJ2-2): DTGVSQNPRHKITKRGQNVTFRCDPISEHNRLYWYRQTLGQGPEFLTYFQNEAQLEKSRLLSDRFSAERPKGSFSTLEIQRTEQGDSAMYLCASSLIQGATGELFFGEGSRLTVL.

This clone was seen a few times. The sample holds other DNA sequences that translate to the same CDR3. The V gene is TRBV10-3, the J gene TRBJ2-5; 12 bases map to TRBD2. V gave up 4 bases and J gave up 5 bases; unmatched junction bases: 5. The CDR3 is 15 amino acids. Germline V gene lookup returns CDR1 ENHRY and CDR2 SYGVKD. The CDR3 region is CAISALAGGRETQYF. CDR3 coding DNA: TGTGCCATCAGTGCACTAGCGGGAGGCAGGGAGACCCAGTACTTC.

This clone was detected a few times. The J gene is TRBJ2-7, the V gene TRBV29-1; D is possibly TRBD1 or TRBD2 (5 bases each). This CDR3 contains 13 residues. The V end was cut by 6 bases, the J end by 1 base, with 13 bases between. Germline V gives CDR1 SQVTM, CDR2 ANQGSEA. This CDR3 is CSVRDGPSYEQYF. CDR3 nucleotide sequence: TGCAGCGTACGGGACGGTCCATCCTACGAGCAGTACTTC.

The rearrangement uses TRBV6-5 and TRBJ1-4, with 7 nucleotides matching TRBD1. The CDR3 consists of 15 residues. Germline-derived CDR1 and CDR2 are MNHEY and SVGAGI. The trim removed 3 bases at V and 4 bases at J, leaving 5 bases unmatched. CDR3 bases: TGTGCCAGCAGTTATGGGACAGCTATTAATGAAAAACTGTTTTTT. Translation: CASSYGTAINEKLFF.

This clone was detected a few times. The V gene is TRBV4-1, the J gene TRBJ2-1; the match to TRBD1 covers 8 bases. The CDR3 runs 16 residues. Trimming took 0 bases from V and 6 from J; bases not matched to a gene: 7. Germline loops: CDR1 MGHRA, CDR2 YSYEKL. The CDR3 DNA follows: TGCGCCAGCAGCCAAGAAGGACAGGGTTTGGGCAATGAGCAGTTCTTC. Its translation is CASSQEGQGLGNEQFF.